This T cell receptor beta chain came from a study of T cell responses to AZD1222 COVID-19 vaccine. TCRdb's table, derived via immunoSEQ multiplex PCR, lists solely in-frame clones and lacks some. The data show some 150,000 clones, about nine tenths seen once. The source of this sequence is an adult in good health. Source: peripheral blood, taken on day 0 of MenACWY control vaccination.

As DNA, the CDR3 is TGTGCCAGCAGCCCTGTGGGGGGCCGGGTGATCATGCCCCAGCATTTT. It encodes CASSPVGGRVIMPQHF. This rearrangement joins TRBV5-5 to TRBJ1-5, with a possible D match to TRBD1 (6 bases). CDR1 and CDR2 (germline): SGHKS, YYEKEE (reference sequence). This CDR3 contains 16 residues. Trimming shortened V by 4 bases and J by 9 bases, and 23 bases separated the two germline ends. The full variable domain, rest sourced from reference TRBV5-5 and TRBJ1-5, is DAGVTQSPTHLIKTRGQQVTLRCSPISGHKSVSWYQQVLGQGPQFIFQYYEKEERGRGNFPDRFSARQFPNYSSELNVNALLLGDSALYLCASSPVGGRVIMPQHFGDGTRLSIL.